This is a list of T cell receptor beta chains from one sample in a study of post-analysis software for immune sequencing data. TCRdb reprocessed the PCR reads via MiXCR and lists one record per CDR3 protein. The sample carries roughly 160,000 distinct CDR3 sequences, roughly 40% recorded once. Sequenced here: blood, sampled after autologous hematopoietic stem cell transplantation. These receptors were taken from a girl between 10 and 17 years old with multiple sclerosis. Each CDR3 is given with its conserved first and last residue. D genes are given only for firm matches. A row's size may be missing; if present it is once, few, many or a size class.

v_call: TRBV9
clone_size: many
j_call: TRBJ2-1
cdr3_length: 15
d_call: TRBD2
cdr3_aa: CASSRTGGTNNEQFF

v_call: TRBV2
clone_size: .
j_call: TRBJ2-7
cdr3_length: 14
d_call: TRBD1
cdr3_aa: CASTLTGGGYEQYF

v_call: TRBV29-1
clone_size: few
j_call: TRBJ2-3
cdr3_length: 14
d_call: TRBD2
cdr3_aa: CSATSGSGTDTQYF

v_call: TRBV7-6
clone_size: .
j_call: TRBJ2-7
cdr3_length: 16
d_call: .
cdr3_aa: CASSLAPGGVRYEQYF

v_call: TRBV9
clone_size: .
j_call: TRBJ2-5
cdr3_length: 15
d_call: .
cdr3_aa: CASSARGTPQETQYF

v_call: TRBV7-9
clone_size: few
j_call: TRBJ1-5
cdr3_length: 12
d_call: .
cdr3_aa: CASRMGNQPQHF

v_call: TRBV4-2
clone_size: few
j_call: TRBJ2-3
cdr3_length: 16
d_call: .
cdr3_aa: CASSQDWSGRPDTQYF

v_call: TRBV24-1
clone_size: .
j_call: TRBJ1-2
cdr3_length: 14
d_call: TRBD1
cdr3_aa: CVTSDRTGRNGYTF

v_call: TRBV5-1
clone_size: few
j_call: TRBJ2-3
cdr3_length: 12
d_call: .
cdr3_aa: CASSLSSDTQYF

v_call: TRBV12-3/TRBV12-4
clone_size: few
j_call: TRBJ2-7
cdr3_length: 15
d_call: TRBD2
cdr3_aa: CASRRTSGSSYEQYF

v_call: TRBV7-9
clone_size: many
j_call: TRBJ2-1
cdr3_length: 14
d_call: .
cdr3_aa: CASSLEPSADEQFF

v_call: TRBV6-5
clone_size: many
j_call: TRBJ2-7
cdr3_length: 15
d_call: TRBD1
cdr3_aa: CASSYPRTGDGEQYF

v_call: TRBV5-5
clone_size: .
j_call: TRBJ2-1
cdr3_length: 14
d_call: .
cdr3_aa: CASSPYRSRNEQFF

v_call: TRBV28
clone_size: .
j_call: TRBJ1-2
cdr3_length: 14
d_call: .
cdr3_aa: CASSPQGPNYGYTF

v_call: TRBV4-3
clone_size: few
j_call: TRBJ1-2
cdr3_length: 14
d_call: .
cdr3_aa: CASSQERDGYGYTF

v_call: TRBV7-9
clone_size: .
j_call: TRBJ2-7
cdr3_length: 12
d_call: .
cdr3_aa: CASSFTADEQYF

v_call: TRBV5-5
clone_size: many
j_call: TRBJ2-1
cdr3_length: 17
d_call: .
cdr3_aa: CASSFRWRITSYNEQFF

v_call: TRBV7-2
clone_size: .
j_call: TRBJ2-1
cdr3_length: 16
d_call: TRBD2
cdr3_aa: CASSSTSGRSYNEQFF

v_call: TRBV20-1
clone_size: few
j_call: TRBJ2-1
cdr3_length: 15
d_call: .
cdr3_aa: CSASNPHTPYNEQFF

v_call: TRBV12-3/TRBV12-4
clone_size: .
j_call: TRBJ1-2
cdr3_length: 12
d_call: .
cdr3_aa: CASRYTASGYTF

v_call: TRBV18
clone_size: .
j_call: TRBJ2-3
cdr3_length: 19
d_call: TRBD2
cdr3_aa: CASSPGLAGGPMETDTQYF

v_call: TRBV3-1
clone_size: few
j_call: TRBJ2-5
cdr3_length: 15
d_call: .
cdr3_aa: CASSQEWTDQETQYF

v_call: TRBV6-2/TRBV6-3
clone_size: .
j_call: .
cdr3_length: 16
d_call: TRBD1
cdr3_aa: CASSIAGTGAYNEQYF

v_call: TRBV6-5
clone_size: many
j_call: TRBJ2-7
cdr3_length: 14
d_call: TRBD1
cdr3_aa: CASRGQGSLGEQYF

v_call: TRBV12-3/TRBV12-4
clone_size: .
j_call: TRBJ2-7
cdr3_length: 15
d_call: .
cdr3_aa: CARWRGGSSSYEQYF

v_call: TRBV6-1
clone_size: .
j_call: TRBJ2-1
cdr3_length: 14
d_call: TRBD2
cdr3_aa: CASSEPAGYNEQFF

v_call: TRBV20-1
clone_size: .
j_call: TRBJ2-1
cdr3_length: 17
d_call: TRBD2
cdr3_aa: CSARGGAGRSSYNEQFF

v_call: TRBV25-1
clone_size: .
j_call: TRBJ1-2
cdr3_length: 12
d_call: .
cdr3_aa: CASSEYGDGYTF

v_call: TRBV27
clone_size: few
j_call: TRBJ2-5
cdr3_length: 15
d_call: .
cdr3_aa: CASSLRAGLQETQYF

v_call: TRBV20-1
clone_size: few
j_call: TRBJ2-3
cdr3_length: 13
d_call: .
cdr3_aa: CSIQGISTDTQYF

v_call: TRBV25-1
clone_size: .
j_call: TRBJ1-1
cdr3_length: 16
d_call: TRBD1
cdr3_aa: CASSTPRIRGITEAFF

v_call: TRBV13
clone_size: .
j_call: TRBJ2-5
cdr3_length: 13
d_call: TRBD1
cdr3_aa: CASRPTGGETQYF

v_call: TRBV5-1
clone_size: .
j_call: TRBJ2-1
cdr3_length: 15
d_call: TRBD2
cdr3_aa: CASERTGTSNNEQFF

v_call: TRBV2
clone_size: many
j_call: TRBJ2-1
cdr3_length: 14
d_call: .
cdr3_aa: CASGGTTLYNEQFF

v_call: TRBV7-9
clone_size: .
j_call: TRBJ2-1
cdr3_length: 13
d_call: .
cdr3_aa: CASSSPGVNKQFF

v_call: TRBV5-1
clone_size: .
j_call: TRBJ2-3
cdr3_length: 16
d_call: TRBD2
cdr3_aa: CASTPLAGGSTDTQYF

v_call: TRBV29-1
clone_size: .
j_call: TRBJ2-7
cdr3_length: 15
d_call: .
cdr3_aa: CSVTVLGPTTYEQYF

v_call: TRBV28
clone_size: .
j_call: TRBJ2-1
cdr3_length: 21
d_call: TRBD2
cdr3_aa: CASNSQSGTSGRVSSYNEQFF

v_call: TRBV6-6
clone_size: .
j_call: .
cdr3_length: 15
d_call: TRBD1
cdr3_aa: CASSNTQGDQETQYF

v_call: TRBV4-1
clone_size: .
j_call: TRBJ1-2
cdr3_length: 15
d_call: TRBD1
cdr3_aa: CASSQVAQGIYGYTF

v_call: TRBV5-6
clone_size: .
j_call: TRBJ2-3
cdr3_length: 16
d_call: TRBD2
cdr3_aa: CASIQVAGVSTDTQYF